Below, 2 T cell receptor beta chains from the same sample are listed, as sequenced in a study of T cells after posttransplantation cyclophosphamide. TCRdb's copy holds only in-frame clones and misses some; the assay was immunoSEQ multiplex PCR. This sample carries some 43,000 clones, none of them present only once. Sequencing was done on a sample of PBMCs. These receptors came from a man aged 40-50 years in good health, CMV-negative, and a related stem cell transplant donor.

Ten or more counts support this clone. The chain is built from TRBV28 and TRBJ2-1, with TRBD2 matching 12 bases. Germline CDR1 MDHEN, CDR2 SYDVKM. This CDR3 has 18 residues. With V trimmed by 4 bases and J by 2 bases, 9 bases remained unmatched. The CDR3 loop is CASSYRLAGGPPYNEQFF. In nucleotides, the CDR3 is TGTGCCAGCAGTTACAGGCTAGCGGGAGGGCCCCCCTACAATGAGCAGTTCTTC.

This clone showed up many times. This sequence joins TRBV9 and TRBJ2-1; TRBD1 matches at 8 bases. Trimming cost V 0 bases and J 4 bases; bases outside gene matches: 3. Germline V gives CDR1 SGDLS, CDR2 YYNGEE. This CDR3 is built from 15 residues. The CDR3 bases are TGTGCCAGCAGCGTAGACAGGGGGTCTTACAATGAGCAGTTCTTC. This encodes CASSVDRGSYNEQFF.